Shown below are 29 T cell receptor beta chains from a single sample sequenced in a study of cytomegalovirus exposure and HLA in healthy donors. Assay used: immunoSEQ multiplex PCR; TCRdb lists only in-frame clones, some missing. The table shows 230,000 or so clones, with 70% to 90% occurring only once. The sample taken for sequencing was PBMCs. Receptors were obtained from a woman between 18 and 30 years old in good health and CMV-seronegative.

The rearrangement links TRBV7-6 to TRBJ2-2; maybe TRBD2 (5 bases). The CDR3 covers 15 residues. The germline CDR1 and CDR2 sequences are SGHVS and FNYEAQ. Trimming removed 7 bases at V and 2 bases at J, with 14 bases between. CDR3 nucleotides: TGTGCCAGCAAGCAACGGGGAGAAAACACCGGGGAGCTGTTTTTT. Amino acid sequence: CASKQRGENTGELFF.

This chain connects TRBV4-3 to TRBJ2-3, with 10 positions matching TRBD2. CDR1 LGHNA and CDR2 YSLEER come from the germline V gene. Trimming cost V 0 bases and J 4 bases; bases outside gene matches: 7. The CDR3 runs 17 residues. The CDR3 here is CASSQDSRLAGADTQYF. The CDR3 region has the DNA TGCGCCAGCAGCCAAGATAGTAGGCTAGCGGGAGCAGATACGCAGTATTTT.

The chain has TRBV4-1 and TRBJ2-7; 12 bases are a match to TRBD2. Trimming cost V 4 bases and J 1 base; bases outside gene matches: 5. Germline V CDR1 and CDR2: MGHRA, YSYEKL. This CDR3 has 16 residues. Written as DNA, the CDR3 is TGCGCCAGCAGCCTTTCGACTAGCGGGAGATCCTACGAGCAGTACTTC. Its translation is CASSLSTSGRSYEQYF.

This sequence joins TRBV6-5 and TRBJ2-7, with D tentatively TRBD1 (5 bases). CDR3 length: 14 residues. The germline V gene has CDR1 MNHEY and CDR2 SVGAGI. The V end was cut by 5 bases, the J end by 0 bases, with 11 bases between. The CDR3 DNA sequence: TGTGCCAGCAGTGACCAACAGGCCTCCTACGAGCAGTACTTC. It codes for CASSDQQASYEQYF.

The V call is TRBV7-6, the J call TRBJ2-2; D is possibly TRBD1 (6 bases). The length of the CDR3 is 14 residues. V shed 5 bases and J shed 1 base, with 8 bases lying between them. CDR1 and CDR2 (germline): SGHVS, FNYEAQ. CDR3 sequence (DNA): TGTGCCAGCAGCGAGACAGGGAACACCGGGGAGCTGTTTTTT. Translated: CASSETGNTGELFF.

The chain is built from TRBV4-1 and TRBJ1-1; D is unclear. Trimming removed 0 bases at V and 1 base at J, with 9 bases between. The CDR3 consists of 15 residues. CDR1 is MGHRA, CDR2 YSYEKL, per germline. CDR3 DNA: TGCGCCAGCAGCCAAGATCCCAGGTCGAACACTGAAGCTTTCTTT. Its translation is CASSQDPRSNTEAFF.

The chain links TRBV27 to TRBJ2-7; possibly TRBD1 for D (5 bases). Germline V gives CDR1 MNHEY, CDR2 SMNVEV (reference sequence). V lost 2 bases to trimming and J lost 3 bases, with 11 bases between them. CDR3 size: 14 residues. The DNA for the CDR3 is TGTGCCAGCAGTTTACGTTCAGGGATCTACGAGCAGTACTTC. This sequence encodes CASSLRSGIYEQYF.

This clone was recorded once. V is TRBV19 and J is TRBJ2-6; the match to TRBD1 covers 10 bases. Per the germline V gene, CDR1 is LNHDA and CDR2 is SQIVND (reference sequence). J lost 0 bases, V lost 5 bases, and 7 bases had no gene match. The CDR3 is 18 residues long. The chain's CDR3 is CASSSRDRGISGANVLTF. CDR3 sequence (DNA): TGTGCCAGTAGTTCCCGGGACAGGGGAATCTCTGGGGCCAACGTCCTGACTTTC.

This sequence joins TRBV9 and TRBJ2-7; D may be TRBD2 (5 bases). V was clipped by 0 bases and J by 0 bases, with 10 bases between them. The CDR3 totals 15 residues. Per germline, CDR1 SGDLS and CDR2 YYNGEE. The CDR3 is CASSVADSSSYEQYF. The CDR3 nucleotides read TGTGCCAGCAGCGTAGCGGACTCAAGCTCCTACGAGCAGTACTTC.

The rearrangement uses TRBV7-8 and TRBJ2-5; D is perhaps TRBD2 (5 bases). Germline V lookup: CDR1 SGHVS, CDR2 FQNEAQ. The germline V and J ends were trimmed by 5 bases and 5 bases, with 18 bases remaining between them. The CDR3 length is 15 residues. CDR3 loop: CASSKEGYSLETQYF. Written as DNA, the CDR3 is TGTGCCAGCAGCAAAGAGGGATACTCCCTCGAGACCCAGTACTTC. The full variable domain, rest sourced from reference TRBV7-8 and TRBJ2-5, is GAGVSQSPRYKVAKRGQDVALRCDPISGHVSLFWYQQALGQGPEFLTYFQNEAQLDKSGLPSDRFFAERPEGSVSTLKIQRTQQEDSAVYLCASSKEGYSLETQYFGPGTRLLVL.

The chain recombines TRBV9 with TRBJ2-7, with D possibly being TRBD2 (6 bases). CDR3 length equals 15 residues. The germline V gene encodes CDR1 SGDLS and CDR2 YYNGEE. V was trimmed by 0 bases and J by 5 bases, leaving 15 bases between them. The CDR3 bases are TGTGCCAGCAGCGTAGAGGCCGAGGGCGGGAACGAGCAGTACTTC. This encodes CASSVEAEGGNEQYF.

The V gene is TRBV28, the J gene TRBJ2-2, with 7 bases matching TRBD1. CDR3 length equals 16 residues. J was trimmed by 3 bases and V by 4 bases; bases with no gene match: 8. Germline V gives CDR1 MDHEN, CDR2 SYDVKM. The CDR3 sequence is CASSYGVGGDTGELFF. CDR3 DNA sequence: TGTGCCAGCAGTTACGGGGTAGGGGGCGACACCGGGGAGCTGTTTTTT.

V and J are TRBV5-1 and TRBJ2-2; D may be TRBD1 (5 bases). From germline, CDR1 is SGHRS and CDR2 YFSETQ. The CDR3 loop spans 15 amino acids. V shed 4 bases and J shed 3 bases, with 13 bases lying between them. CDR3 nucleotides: TGCGCCAGCAGCAGATCAGGGCCGGACACCGGGGAGCTGTTTTTT. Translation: CASSRSGPDTGELFF. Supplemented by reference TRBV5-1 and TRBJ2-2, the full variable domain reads KAGVTQTPRYLIKTRGQQVTLSCSPISGHRSVSWYQQTPGQGLQFLFEYFSETQRNKGNFPGRFSGRQFSNSRSEMNVSTLELGDSALYLCASSRSGPDTGELFFGEGSRLTVL.

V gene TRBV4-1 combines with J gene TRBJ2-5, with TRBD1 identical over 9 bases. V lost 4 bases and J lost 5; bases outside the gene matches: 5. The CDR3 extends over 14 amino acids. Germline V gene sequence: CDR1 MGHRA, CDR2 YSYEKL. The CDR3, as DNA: TGCGCCAGCAGCCTGGGGACAGGGAGGGAGACCCAGTACTTC. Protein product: CASSLGTGRETQYF.

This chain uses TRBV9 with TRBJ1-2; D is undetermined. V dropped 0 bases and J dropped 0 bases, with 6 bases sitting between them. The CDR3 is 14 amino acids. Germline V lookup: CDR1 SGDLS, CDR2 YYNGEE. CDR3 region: CASSVGAPNYGYTF. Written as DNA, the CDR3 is TGTGCCAGCAGCGTAGGGGCACCTAACTATGGCTACACCTTC. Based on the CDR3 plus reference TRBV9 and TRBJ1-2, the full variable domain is DSGVTQTPKHLITATGQRVTLRCSPRSGDLSVYWYQQSLDQGLQFLIQYYNGEERAKGNILERFSAQQFPDLHSELNLSSLELGDSALYFCASSVGAPNYGYTFGSGTRLTVV.

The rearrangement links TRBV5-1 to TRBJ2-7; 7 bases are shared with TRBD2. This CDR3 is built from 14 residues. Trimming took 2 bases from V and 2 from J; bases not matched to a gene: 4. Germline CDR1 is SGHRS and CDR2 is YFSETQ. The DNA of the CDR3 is TGCGCCAGCAGCTTCTCGGGGGGAACCTACGAGCAGTACTTC. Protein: CASSFSGGTYEQYF.

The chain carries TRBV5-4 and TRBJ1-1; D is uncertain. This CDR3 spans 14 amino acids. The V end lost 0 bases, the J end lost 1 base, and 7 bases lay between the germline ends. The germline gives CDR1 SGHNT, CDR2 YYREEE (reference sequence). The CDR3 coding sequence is TGTGCCAGCAGCTTGGGTCCACAGAACACTGAAGCTTTCTTT. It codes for CASSLGPQNTEAFF.

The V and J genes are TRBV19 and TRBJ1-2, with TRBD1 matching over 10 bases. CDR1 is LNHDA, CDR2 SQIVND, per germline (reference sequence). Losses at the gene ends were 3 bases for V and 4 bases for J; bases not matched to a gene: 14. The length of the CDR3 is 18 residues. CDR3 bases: TGTGCCAGTAGTATCCCCCGGGACAGGGGTACCCATGGCTATGGCTACACCTTC. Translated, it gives CASSIPRDRGTHGYGYTF.

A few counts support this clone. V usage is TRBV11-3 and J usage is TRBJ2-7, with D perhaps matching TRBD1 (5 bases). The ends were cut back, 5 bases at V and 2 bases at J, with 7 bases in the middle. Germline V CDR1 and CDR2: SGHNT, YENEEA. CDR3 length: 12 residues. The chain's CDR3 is CASSDSTYEQYF. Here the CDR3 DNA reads TGTGCCAGCAGCGACAGTACCTACGAGCAGTACTTC. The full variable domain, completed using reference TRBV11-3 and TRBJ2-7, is EAGVVQSPRYKIIEKKQPVAFWCNPISGHNTLYWYLQNLGQGPELLIRYENEEAVDDSQLPKDRFSAERLKGVDSTLKIQPAELGDSAVYLCASSDSTYEQYFGPGTRLTVT.

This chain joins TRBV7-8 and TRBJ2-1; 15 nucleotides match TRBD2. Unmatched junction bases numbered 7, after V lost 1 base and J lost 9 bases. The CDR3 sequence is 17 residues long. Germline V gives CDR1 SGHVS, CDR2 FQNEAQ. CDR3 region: CASSLGPGTSGGSEQFF. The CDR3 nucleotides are TGTGCCAGCAGCTTAGGGCCCGGGACTAGCGGGGGGAGTGAGCAGTTCTTC.

This CDR3 is CASSVTGTGLSTEAFF. The DNA of the CDR3 is TGTGCCAGCAGCGTTACCGGGACAGGGCTGAGCACTGAAGCTTTCTTT. The chain carries TRBV9 and TRBJ1-1; TRBD1 agrees at 9 bases. Germline CDR1 is SGDLS and CDR2 is YYNGEE. J was trimmed by 4 bases and V by 2 bases; bases with no gene match: 9. This CDR3 has 16 amino acids.

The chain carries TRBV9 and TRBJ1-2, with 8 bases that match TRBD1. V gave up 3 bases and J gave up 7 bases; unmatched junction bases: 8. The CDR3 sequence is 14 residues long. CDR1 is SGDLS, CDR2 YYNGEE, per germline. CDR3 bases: TGTGCCAGCAGCGAAAGGACAGGGAGAGGTGGCTACACCTTC. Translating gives CASSERTGRGGYTF.

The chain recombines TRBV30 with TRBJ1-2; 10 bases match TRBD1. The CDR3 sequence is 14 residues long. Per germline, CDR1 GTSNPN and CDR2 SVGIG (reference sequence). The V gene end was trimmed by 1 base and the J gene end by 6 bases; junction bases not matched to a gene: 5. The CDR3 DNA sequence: TGTGCCTGGAGTGGGGGAGACAGGGGGCATGGCTACACCTTC. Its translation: CAWSGGDRGHGYTF.

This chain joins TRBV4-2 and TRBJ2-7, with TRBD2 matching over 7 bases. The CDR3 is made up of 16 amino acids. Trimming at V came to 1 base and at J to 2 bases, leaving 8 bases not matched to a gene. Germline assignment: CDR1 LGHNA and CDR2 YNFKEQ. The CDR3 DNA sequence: TGTGCCAGCAGCCAAGTGGGGCTAGCGGAAGCCTACGAGCAGTACTTC. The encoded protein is CASSQVGLAEAYEQYF.

The CDR3 DNA follows: TGTGCCAGCGTCGACAGGGACACAGATACGCAGTATTTT. This translates into CASVDRDTDTQYF. The chain recombines TRBV2 with TRBJ2-3; 7 positions match TRBD1. V lost 8 bases to trimming and J lost 2 bases; unmatched junction nucleotides: 4. The CDR3 sequence is 13 residues long. CDR1 is SNHLY, CDR2 FYNNEI, per germline.

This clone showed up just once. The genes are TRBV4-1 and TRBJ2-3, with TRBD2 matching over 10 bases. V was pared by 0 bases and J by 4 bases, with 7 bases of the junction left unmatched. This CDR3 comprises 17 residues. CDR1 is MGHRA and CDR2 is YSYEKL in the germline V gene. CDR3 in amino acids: CASSQDLAGVRSDTQYF. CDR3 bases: TGCGCCAGCAGCCAAGATCTAGCGGGAGTGAGATCAGATACGCAGTATTTT.

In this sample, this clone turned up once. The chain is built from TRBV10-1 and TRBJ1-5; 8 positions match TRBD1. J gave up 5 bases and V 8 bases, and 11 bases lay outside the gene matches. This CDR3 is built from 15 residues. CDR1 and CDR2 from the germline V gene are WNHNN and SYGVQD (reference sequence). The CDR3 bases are TGCGCCAGCCAGACAGGGGTGAGGTTCGATCAGCCCCAGCATTTT. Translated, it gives CASQTGVRFDQPQHF.

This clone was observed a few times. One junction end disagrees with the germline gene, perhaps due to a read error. The CDR3 spells CASSLGDRELF. The CDR3 DNA follows: TGTGCCAGCAGCTTAGGGGACAGGGAGCTCTTC. V usage is TRBV11-2 and J usage is TRBJ2-7; 9 bases agree with TRBD1. Germline V gene sequence: CDR1 SGHAT, CDR2 FQNNGV. The CDR3 spans 11 residues.

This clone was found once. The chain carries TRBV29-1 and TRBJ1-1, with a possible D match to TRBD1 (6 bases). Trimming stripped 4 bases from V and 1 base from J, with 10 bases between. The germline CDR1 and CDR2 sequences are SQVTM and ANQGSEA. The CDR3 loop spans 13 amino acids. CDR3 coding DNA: TGCAGCGTTGCTGCAGGGGAGAACACTGAAGCTTTCTTT. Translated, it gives CSVAAGENTEAFF.